This TCR beta chain originates from a study of cytomegalovirus exposure and HLA in healthy donors. General study findings and limits: In a later analysis, V- and J-gene trimming of beta chains associated with a DCLRE1C missense variant, replicated independently.

As for this clone: Its antigen is not known.

Both 60 Vbeta primers and 13 Jbeta primers went into the PCR. Sequenced by immunoSEQ multiplex PCR; TCRdb stores in-frame clones only, minus some. The sample holds some 95,000 clones, around four fifths seen once. The germline V gene has CDR1 MDHEN and CDR2 SYDVKM. The CDR3 runs to 14 residues. The V and J ends lost 8 bases and 5 bases respectively, with 18 bases between them. The specimen sequenced was PBMCs. This TCR derives from a young man in good health and CMV-seronegative. The J gene is TRBJ1-1, the V gene TRBV28; D gene ambiguous. The CDR3 DNA reads TGTGCCAGCGGAGGAGAGTCGAGGAAGACTGAAGCTTTCTTT. Its translation is CASGGESRKTEAFF. The full variable domain, in which reference TRBV28 and TRBJ1-1 provide the parts outside the CDR3, is DVKVTQSSRYLVKRTGEKVFLECVQDMDHENMFWYRQDPGLGLRLIYFSYDVKMKEKGDIPEGYSVSREKKERFSLILESASTNQTSMYLCASGGESRKTEAFFGQGTRLTVV.